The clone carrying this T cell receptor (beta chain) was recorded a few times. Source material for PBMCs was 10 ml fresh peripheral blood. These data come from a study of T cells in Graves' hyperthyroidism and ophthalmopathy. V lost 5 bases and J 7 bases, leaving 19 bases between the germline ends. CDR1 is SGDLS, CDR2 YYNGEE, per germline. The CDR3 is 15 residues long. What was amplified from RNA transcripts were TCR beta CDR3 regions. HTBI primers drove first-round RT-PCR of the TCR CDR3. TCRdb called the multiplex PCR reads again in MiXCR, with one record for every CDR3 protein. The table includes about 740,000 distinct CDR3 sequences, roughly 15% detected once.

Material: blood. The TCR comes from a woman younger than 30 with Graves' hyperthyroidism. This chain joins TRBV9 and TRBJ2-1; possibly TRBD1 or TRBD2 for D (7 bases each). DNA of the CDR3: TGTGCCAGCAGTAGGGGGGGCCGCAGGGGGAATGAGCAGTTCTTC. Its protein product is CASSRGGRRGNEQFF.